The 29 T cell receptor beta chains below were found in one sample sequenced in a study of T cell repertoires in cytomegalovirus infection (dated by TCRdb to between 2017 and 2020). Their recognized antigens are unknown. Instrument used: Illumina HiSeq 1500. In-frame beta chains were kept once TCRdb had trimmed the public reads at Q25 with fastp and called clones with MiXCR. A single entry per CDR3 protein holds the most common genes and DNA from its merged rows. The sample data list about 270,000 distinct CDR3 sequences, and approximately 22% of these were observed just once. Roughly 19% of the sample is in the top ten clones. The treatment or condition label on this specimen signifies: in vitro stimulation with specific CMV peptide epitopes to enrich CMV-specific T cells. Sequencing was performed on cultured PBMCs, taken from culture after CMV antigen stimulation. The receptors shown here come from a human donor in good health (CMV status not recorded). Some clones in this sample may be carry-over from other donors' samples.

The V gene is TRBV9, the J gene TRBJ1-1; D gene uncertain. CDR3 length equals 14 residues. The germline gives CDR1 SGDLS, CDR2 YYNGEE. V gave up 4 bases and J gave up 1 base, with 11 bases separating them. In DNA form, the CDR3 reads TGTGCCAGCAGCCCTCTTGGGTGGAACACTGAAGCTTTCTTT. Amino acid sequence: CASSPLGWNTEAFF.

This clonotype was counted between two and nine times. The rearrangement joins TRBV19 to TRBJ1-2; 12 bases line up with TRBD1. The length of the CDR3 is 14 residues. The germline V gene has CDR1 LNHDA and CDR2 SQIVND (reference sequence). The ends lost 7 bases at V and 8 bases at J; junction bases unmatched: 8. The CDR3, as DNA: TGTGCCAGTACCCCGGGACAGGGGGCCCGCGGCTACACCTTC. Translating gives CASTPGQGARGYTF.

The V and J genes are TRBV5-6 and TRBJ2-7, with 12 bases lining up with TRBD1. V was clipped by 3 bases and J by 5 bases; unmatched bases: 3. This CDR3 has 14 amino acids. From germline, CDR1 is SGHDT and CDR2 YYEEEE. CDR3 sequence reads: CASSSGTGGDEQYF. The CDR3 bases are TGTGCCAGCAGCTCCGGGACAGGGGGCGACGAGCAGTACTTC.

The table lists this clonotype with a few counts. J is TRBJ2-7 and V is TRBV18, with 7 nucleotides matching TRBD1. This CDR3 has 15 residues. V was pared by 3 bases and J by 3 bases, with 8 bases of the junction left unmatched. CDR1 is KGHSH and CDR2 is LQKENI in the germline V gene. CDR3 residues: CASSPSTGQGYEQYV. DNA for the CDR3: TGTGCCAGCTCACCTTCGACAGGGCAAGGCTACGAGCAGTACGTC.

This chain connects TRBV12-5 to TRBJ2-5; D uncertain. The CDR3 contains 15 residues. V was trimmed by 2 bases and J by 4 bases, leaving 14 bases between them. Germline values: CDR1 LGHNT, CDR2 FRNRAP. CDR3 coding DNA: TGTGCTAGTGGTTTGATGGGTAGCCTGCCAGAGACCCAGTACTTC. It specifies CASGLMGSLPETQYF.

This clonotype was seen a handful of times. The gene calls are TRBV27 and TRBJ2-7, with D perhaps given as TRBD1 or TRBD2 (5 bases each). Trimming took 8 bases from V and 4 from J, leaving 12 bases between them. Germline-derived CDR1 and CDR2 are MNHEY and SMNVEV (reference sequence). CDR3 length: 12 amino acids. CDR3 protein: CASSSGPYEQYF. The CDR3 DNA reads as TGTGCCAGCTCCTCGGGGCCGTACGAGCAGTACTTC.

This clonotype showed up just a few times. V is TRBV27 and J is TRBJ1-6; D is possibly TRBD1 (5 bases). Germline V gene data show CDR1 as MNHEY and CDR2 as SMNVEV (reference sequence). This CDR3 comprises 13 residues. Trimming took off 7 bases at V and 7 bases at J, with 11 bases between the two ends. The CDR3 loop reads CASKRGGNSPLHF. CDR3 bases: TGTGCCAGCAAGAGGGGAGGCAATTCACCCCTCCACTTT.

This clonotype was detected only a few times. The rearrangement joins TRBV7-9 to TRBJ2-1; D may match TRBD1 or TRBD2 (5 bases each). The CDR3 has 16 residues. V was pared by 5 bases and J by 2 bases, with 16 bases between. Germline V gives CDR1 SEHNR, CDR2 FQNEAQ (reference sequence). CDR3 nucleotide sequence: TGTGCCAGCAGCCATCCGGGGCCCACGGCCTACAATGAGCAGTTCTTC. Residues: CASSHPGPTAYNEQFF.

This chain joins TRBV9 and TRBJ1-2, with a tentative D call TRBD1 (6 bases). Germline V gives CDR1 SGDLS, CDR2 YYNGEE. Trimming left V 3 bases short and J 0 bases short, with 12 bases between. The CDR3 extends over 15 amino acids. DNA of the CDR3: TGTGCCAGCAGCGGAAAACAGGGATCTAACTATGGCTACACCTTC. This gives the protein CASSGKQGSNYGYTF.

This chain's CDR3 is CASSSRGYQETQYF. The CDR3 DNA sequence: TGTGCCAGCAGCTCGAGGGGGTACCAAGAGACCCAGTACTTC. The rearrangement links TRBV5-4 to TRBJ2-5; tentatively, D is TRBD1 (6 bases). CDR1 is SGHNT and CDR2 is YYREEE in the germline V gene (reference sequence). This CDR3 has 14 amino acids. V lost 3 bases and J lost 0, with 9 bases in between.

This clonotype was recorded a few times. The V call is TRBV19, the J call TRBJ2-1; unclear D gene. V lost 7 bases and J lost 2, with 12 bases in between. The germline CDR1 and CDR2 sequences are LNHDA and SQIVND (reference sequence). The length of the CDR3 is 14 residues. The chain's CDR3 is CASNPEVTYNEQFF. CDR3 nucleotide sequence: TGTGCCAGTAACCCAGAGGTCACCTACAATGAGCAGTTCTTC.

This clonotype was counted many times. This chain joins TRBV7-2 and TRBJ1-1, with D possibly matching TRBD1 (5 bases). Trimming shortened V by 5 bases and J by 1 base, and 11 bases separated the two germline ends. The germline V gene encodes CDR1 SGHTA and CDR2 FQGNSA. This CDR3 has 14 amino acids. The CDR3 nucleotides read TGTGCCAGCAGCCAGGGACGGACGAACACTGAAGCTTTCTTT. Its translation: CASSQGRTNTEAFF.

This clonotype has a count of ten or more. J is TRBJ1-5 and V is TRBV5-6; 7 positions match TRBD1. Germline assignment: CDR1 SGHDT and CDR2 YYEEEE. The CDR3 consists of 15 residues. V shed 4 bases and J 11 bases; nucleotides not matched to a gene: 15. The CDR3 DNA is TGTGCCAGCAGCAGCTGGTGGCAGGGGGACACGGCCCAGCATTTT. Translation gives CASSSWWQGDTAQHF.

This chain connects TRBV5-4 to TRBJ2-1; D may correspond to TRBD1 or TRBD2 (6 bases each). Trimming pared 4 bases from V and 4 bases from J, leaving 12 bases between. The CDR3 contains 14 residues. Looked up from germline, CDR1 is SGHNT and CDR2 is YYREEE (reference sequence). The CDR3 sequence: CASSPPGAYNEQFF. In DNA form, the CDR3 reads TGTGCCAGCAGCCCCCCGGGGGCATACAATGAGCAGTTCTTC.

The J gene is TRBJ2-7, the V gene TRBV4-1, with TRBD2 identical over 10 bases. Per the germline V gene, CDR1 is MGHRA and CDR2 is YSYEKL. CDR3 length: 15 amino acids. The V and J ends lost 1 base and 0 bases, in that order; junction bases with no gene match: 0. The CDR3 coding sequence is TGCGCCAGCAGCCAAGGACTAGCGGGCTCCTACGAGCAGTACGTC. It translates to CASSQGLAGSYEQYV.

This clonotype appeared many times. The CDR3 DNA reads as TGCGCCAGCAGCCAAGTGGGGCGGGAGAGGAGCGGGGAGCTGTTTTTT. Translation gives CASSQVGRERSGELFF. The rearrangement uses TRBV4-1 and TRBJ2-2; TRBD2 matches at 7 bases. Germline-derived CDR1 and CDR2 are MGHRA and YSYEKL. V was clipped by 1 base and J by 7 bases; unmatched bases: 9. This CDR3 has 16 amino acids.

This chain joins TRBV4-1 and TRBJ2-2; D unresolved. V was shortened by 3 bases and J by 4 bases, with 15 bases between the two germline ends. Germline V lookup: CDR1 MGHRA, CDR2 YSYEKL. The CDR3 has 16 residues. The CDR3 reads CASSHRQRTATGELFF. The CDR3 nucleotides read TGCGCCAGCAGCCACCGGCAAAGGACGGCCACCGGGGAGCTGTTTTTT.

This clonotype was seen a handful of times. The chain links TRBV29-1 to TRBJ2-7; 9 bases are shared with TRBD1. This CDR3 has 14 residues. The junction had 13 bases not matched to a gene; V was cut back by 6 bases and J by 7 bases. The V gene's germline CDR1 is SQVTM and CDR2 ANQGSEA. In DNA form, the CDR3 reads TGCAGCGTGACCCACGACAGGGGGGCCCTGGAGCAGTACTTC. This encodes CSVTHDRGALEQYF.

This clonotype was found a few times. CDR3 nucleotides: TGTGCCAGCAGTCCACTAGTTCGGGAGCAGTTCTTC. Its protein product is CASSPLVREQFF. The chain carries TRBV12-3 or TRBV12-4 and TRBJ2-1; TRBD2 is a possible D gene (5 bases). V gave up 5 bases and J gave up 10 bases, with 12 bases separating them. The CDR3 extends over 12 amino acids.

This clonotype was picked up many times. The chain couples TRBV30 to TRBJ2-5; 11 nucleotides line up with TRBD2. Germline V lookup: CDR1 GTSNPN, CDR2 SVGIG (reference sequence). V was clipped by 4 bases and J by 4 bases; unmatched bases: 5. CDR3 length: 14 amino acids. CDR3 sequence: CAWKLAGAGETQYF. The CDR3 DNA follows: TGTGCCTGGAAACTAGCGGGAGCGGGAGAGACCCAGTACTTC.

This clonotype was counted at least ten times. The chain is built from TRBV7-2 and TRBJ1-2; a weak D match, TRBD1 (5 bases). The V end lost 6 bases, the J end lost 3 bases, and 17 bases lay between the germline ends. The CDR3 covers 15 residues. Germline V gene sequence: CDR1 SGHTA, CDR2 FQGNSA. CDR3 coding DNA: TGTGCCAGCAGTCAATCGAGCAGGGCGGACTATGGCTACACCTTC. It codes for CASSQSSRADYGYTF.

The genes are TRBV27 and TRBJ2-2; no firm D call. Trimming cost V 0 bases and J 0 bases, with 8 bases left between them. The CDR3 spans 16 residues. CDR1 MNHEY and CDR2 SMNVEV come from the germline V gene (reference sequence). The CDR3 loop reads CASSLSTIANTGELFF. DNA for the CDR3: TGTGCCAGCAGTTTATCGACAATCGCGAACACCGGGGAGCTGTTTTTT.

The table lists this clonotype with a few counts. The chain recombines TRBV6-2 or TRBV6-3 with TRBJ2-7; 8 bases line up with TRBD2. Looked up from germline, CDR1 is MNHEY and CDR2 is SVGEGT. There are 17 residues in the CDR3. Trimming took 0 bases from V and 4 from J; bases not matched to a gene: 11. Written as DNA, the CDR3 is TGTGCCAGCAGTTACTCGATCTTGGAGCGGGAGATTTACGAGCAGTACGTC. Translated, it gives CASSYSILEREIYEQYV.

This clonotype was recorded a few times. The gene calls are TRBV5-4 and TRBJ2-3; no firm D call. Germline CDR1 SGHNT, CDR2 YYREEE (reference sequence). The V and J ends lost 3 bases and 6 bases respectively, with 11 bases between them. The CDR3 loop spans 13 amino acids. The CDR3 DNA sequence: TGTGCCAGCAGCTCCCCGGTGGCGGATACGCAGTATTTT. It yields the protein CASSSPVADTQYF.

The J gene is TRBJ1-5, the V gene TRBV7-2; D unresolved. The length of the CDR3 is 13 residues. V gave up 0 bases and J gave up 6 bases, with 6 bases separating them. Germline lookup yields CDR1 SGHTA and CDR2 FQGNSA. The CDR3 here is CASSLAESQPQHF. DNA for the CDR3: TGTGCCAGCAGCTTAGCGGAGAGTCAGCCCCAGCATTTT.

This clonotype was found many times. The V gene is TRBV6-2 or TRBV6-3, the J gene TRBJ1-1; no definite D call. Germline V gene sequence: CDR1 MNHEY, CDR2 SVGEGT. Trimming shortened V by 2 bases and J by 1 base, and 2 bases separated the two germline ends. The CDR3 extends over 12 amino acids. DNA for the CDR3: TGTGCCAGCAGTTACAGGAACACTGAAGCTTTCTTT. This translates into CASSYRNTEAFF.

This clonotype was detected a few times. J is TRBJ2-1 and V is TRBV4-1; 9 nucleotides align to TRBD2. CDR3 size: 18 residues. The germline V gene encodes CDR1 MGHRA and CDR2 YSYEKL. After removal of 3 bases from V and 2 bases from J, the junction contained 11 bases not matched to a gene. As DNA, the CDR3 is TGCGCCAGCAGCCAGGCGTGGATAGCGGGAGTAACCTACAATGAGCAGTTCTTC. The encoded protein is CASSQAWIAGVTYNEQFF.

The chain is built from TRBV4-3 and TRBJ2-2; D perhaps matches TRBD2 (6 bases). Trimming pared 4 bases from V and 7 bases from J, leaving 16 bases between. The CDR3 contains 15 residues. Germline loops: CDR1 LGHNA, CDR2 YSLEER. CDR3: CASSPRGRGGGELFF. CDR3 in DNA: TGCGCCAGCAGCCCTAGGGGAAGGGGAGGCGGGGAGCTGTTTTTT.

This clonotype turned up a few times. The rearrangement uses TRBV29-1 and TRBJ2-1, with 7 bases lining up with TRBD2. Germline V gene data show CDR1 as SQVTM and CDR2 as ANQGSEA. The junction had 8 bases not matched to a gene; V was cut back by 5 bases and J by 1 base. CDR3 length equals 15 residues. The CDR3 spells CSVPGGSRSYNEQFF. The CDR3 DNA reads TGCAGCGTTCCGGGCGGGAGTAGGTCCTACAATGAGCAGTTCTTC.